The 18 T cell receptor beta chains listed next were all sequenced from one sample in a study of cytomegalovirus exposure and HLA in healthy donors. Both 60 Vbeta primers and 13 Jbeta primers went into the PCR. The protocol was immunoSEQ multiplex PCR, while the TCRdb copy is restricted to in-frame clones and leaves out a portion. The repertoire holds 95,000 to 150,000 clones, roughly three fifths seen once, with 6.5% to 9.5% in the top ten. The sample consisted of PBMCs. These receptors were obtained from a middle-aged woman in good health and CMV-seropositive.

J is TRBJ1-2 and V is TRBV6-5; D not certain. CDR3 size: 14 residues. The V gene lost 7 bases and the J gene lost 3 bases, with 15 bases spanning the gap. CDR1 and CDR2 (germline): MNHEY, SVGAGI. The CDR3 region is CASTAGVGDYGYTF. The CDR3 region has the DNA TGTGCCAGCACCGCCGGCGTCGGGGACTATGGCTACACCTTC.

The chain links TRBV6-1 to TRBJ1-2, with D perhaps TRBD1 (5 bases). The CDR3 is 12 amino acids. V was shortened by 10 bases and J by 6 bases, with 15 bases between the two germline ends. Germline CDR1 MNHNS, CDR2 SASEGT. The CDR3 DNA is TGTGCCATCCGAGCACAGGAAAATGGCTACACCTTC. Amino acid sequence: CAIRAQENGYTF.

The V and J genes are TRBV6-6 and TRBJ2-7; D possibly corresponds to TRBD2 (5 bases). The CDR3 extends over 12 amino acids. The germline CDR1 and CDR2 sequences are MNHNY and SVGAGI (reference sequence). With 5 bases removed from V and 2 bases from J, the gap between germline ends came to 7 bases. CDR3 sequence reads: CASSRGAYEQYF. DNA for the CDR3: TGTGCCAGCAGTCGGGGAGCCTACGAGCAGTACTTC.

V usage is TRBV7-9 and J usage is TRBJ2-1; 10 nucleotides agree with TRBD2. The V and J ends lost 5 bases and 6 bases, in that order; junction bases with no gene match: 10. This CDR3 comprises 16 residues. Germline lookup yields CDR1 SEHNR and CDR2 FQNEAQ (reference sequence). In DNA form, the CDR3 reads TGTGCCAGCAGCCCCCAACTAGCGGGGTTTGGCAATGAGCAGTTCTTC. Translating it yields CASSPQLAGFGNEQFF.

The rearrangement uses TRBV5-1 and TRBJ1-4; TRBD1 matches at 7 bases. The V gene's germline CDR1 is SGHRS and CDR2 YFSETQ. With V trimmed by 4 bases and J by 8 bases, 14 bases remained unmatched. CDR3 length equals 16 residues. The CDR3 here is CASSLSRQGSGEKLFF. The DNA for the CDR3 is TGCGCCAGCAGCCTTTCTCGACAGGGAAGCGGAGAAAAACTGTTTTTT.

This chain joins TRBV6-6 and TRBJ2-1; 10 bases match TRBD2. Trimming removed 8 bases from V and 4 bases from J; junction bases left unmatched: 2. CDR3 length: 13 amino acids. Germline CDR1 reads MNHNY; CDR2 reads SVGAGI (reference sequence). In DNA form, the CDR3 reads TGTGCCAGCCAGCGGGAGGGATACAATGAGCAGTTCTTC. Residues: CASQREGYNEQFF.

With respect to this clone: Compared with germline, one end of the junction differs, possibly owing to a read error. Other DNA variants within this sample encode the same CDR3. The chain employs TRBV7-9 and TRBJ1-1, with unresolved D. CDR3 length: 12 amino acids. Looked up from germline, CDR1 is SEHNR and CDR2 is FQNEAQ (reference sequence). This CDR3 reads CASSLGVVEAFF. CDR3 in DNA: TGTGCCAGCAGCCTCGGGGTAGTGGAAGCCTTCTTT.

The V gene is TRBV27, the J gene TRBJ1-5, with D unclear. Between the trimmed V and J ends, which lost 5 bases and 0 bases, there was a span of 17 bases. This CDR3 spans 17 amino acids. The germline CDR1 and CDR2 sequences are MNHEY and SMNVEV (reference sequence). The CDR3 loop reads CASSPLWGGNSNQPQHF. In nucleotides, the CDR3 is TGTGCCAGCAGTCCCCTTTGGGGAGGAAATAGCAATCAGCCCCAGCATTTT.

V gene TRBV19 combines with J gene TRBJ2-3, with TRBD2 matching 9 bases. After removal of 3 bases from V and 0 bases from J, the junction contained 13 bases not matched to a gene. The CDR3 is 19 amino acids. CDR1 LNHDA and CDR2 SQIVND come from the germline V gene (reference sequence). The CDR3 sequence is CASSIFYPPTSGSTDTQYF. The CDR3 DNA is TGTGCCAGTAGTATCTTTTACCCCCCGACTAGCGGTAGCACAGATACGCAGTATTTT.

The chain couples TRBV7-6 to TRBJ2-1; possibly TRBD2 for D (6 bases). CDR1 is SGHVS, CDR2 FNYEAQ, per germline. V lost 0 bases to trimming and J lost 7 bases, with 13 bases between them. This CDR3 contains 15 residues. This CDR3 is CASSLATGSMNEQFF. The CDR3 region has the DNA TGTGCCAGCAGCTTAGCTACCGGGAGTATGAATGAGCAGTTCTTC.

This chain links TRBV2 with TRBJ1-2; 8 bases are shared with TRBD1. This CDR3 region has 14 residues. Looked up from germline, CDR1 is SNHLY and CDR2 is FYNNEI. The J segment lost 8 bases and the V segment lost 2 bases, leaving 7 bases of the junction unmatched. The CDR3 coding sequence is TGTGCCAGCAGTGAAACAGGGGGACTGGGCGGCTACACCTTC. It translates to CASSETGGLGGYTF.

V and J are TRBV15 and TRBJ1-5; D uncertain. Trimming cost V 3 bases and J 0 bases, with 18 bases left between them. The germline gives CDR1 LNHNV, CDR2 YYDKDF (reference sequence). This CDR3 is built from 18 residues. This CDR3 is CATSSTSTGFRSNQPQHF. The CDR3 DNA follows: TGTGCCACCAGCAGTACCTCAACCGGGTTCCGTAGCAATCAGCCCCAGCATTTT.

This clone was seen a handful of times. This chain links TRBV18 with TRBJ1-1; unclear D gene. V was trimmed by 3 bases and J by 1 base, leaving 6 bases between them. CDR3 length equals 13 residues. CDR1 KGHSH and CDR2 LQKENI come from the germline V gene. The CDR3 region is CASSPRGNTEAFF. CDR3 nucleotide sequence: TGTGCCAGCTCACCGCGCGGGAACACTGAAGCTTTCTTT.

The CDR3: CATSRDLAGATNEKLFF. DNA for the CDR3: TGTGCCACCAGCAGAGATCTCGCGGGGGCAACTAATGAAAAACTGTTTTTT. The V call is TRBV15, the J call TRBJ1-4, with a weak D call TRBD1 (5 bases). V was clipped by 0 bases and J by 0 bases, with 11 bases between them. This CDR3 has 17 amino acids. CDR1 LNHNV and CDR2 YYDKDF come from the germline V gene (reference sequence). The entire variable domain, with the rest obtained from reference TRBV15 and TRBJ1-4, is as follows: DAMVIQNPRYQVTQFGKPVTLSCSQTLNHNVMYWYQQKSSQAPKLLFHYYDKDFNNEADTPDNFQSRRPNTSFCFLDIRSPGLGDTAMYLCATSRDLAGATNEKLFFGSGTQLSVL.

The CDR3 is CASGRTNQPQHF. The CDR3 nucleotides are TGCGCCAGCGGACGGACAAATCAGCCCCAGCATTTT. This sequence joins TRBV10-2 and TRBJ1-5, with a tentative D call TRBD1 (5 bases). V lost 8 bases to trimming and J lost 4 bases, with 9 bases between them. Per germline, CDR1 WSHSY and CDR2 SAAADI. The CDR3 loop spans 12 amino acids.

This chain links TRBV6-1 with TRBJ1-5, with D possibly matching TRBD1 (5 bases). Trimming cost V 7 bases and J 6 bases, with 13 bases left between them. The CDR3 contains 13 residues. Germline V gives CDR1 MNHNS, CDR2 SASEGT. The CDR3 loop is CASTGNVAQPQHF. The CDR3 nucleotides read TGTGCCAGCACAGGGAACGTGGCTCAGCCCCAGCATTTT.

This chain connects TRBV10-3 to TRBJ1-3, with TRBD1 identical over 12 bases. The CDR3 is made up of 16 amino acids. Looked up from germline, CDR1 is ENHRY and CDR2 is SYGVKD. Trimming removed 6 bases from V and 3 bases from J; junction bases left unmatched: 6. CDR3 nucleotide sequence: TGTGCCATCAGCCCGGGACAGGGGGCTCGTGGAAACACCATATATTTT. As protein: CAISPGQGARGNTIYF.

The rearrangement links TRBV7-2 to TRBJ1-2; maybe TRBD1 (6 bases). The CDR3 runs to 15 residues. The germline V gene has CDR1 SGHTA and CDR2 FQGNSA. Trimming removed 5 bases at V and 7 bases at J, with 20 bases between. CDR3 in DNA: TGTGCCAGCAGCGGTTTGGGTTTTGGGGGGGCTGGCTACACCTTC. Residues: CASSGLGFGGAGYTF.